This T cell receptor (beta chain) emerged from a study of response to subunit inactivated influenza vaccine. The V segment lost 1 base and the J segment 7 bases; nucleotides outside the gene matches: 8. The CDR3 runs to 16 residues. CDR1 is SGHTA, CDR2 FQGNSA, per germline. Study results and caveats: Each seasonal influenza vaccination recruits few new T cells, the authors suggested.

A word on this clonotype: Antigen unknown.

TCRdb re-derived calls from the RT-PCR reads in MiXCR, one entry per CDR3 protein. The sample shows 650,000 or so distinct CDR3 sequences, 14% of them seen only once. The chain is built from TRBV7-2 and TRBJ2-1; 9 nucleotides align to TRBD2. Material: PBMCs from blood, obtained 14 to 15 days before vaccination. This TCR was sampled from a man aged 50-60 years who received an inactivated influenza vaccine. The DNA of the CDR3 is TGTGCCAGCAGCTTAGTGGTGTCTAGCGGGGAAAATGAGCAGTTCTTC. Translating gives CASSLVVSSGENEQFF.